One and the same sample provided the 6 T cell receptor beta chains below, sequenced in a study of cytomegalovirus exposure and HLA in healthy donors. Both 60 Vbeta primers and 13 Jbeta primers went into the PCR. Generated by immunoSEQ multiplex PCR, the TCRdb table keeps only in-frame clones and is missing some. This sample yields about 60,000 clones, of which around 84% are seen a single time; 5.5% to 7% belongs to the top ten. The sequenced sample consisted of PBMCs. Receptor source: a male donor in good health and CMV-seronegative.

About this clone: The junction does not match germline at one end; this may be a read error. The V and J genes are TRBV11-3 and TRBJ2-4, with TRBD1 identical over 8 bases. Germline V gene data show CDR1 as SGHNT and CDR2 as YENEEA. This CDR3 region has 13 residues. Here the CDR3 reads CASSVDRGNSQYF. CDR3 in DNA: TGTGCCAGCAGCGTCGACAGGGGAAACAGTCAGTACTTC. Full variable domain (outside the CDR3, taken from reference TRBV11-3 and TRBJ2-4): EAGVVQSPRYKIIEKKQPVAFWCNPISGHNTLYWYLQNLGQGPELLIRYENEEAVDDSQLPKDRFSAERLKGVDSTLKIQPAELGDSAVYLCASSVDRGNSQYFGAGTRLSVL.

In this sample, this clone turned up a few times. The rearrangement uses TRBV6-5 and TRBJ1-2; D is possibly TRBD1 (5 bases). This CDR3 is built from 13 residues. V lost 6 bases, J lost 0 bases, and 8 bases lay in between. Looked up from germline, CDR1 is MNHEY and CDR2 is SVGAGI. CDR3 DNA sequence: TGTGCCAGCAGCAGGGCTGCTAACTATGGCTACACCTTC. It yields the protein CASSRAANYGYTF.

The rearrangement joins TRBV6-6 to TRBJ1-6; no reliable D call. The V and J ends lost 6 bases and 8 bases respectively, with 5 bases between them. Germline V gene sequence: CDR1 MNHNY, CDR2 SVGAGI (reference sequence). The CDR3 is made up of 11 amino acids. The CDR3 is CASRSDSPLHF. The CDR3 nucleotides read TGTGCCAGCAGGTCCGATTCACCCCTCCACTTT.

This clone has a single count. Other DNA sequences in this sample translate to the same CDR3. The J gene is TRBJ1-1, the V gene TRBV19, with D hard to call. CDR1 and CDR2 from the germline V gene are LNHDA and SQIVND (reference sequence). The CDR3 has 14 residues. The V gene lost 2 bases and the J gene lost 0 bases, with 7 bases spanning the gap. The CDR3 DNA reads TGTGCCAGTAGTATAACGGGGTTGAACACTGAAGCTTTCTTT. Its protein product is CASSITGLNTEAFF.

Concerning this clone itself: At one boundary the junction diverges from the germline segment, which might be a read error. The chain links TRBV5-4 to TRBJ2-1; TRBD2 might be the D (7 bases). This CDR3 is built from 16 residues. Germline assignment: CDR1 SGHNT and CDR2 YYREEE (reference sequence). DNA for the CDR3: TGTGCCAGTTACAATGGCGGGGGCGTCTCCTTCAATGAGCAGTTCTTC. It specifies CASYNGGGVSFNEQFF.

The rearrangement uses TRBV11-2 and TRBJ2-5; D is unclear. CDR3 size: 11 residues. Germline loops: CDR1 SGHAT, CDR2 FQNNGV. Trimming stripped 5 bases from V and 3 bases from J, with 4 bases between. The CDR3 region is CASSLEETQYF. The CDR3 DNA follows: TGTGCCAGCAGCCTTGAAGAGACCCAGTACTTC.